This TCR beta chain came from a study of shared clonotypes between healthy human individuals. Clones were sequenced by immunoSEQ multiplex PCR, and TCRdb holds only the in-frame ones, with some missing. The sample has approximately 2.4 million clones, 90% to 97% seen once. With respect to this clone: What it binds is unknown.

The CDR3 is 18 amino acids. Germline V gene lookup returns CDR1 ENHRY and CDR2 SYGVKD. With 0 bases removed from V and 0 bases from J, the gap between germline ends came to 12 bases. Study observations and caveats: Rarefaction exposed incomplete sorted-subset sequencing despite large depth.

V gene TRBV10-3 combines with J gene TRBJ2-6; possibly TRBD1 for D (6 bases). The origin of this receptor is a man aged 18 to 29 in good health. Sequencing input: naive CD4+ T cells sorted from blood. The subset denotes: CD45RA+ positively selected. For the CDR3, the DNA is TGTGCCATCAGTGAGTCAGGACAGCCAGCCTCTGGGGCCAACGTCCTGACTTTC. Translating gives CAISESGQPASGANVLTF.